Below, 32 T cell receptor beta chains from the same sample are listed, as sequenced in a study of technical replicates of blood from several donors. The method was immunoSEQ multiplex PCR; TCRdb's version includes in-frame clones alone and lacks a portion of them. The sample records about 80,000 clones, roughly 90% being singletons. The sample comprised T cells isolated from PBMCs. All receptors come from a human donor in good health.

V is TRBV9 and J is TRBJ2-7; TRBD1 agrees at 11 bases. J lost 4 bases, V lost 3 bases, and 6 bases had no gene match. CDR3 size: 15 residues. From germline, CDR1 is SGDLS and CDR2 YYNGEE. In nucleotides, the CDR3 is TGTGCCAGCAGCGGGGAGGGACAGGGGGATTACGAGCAGTACTTC. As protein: CASSGEGQGDYEQYF.

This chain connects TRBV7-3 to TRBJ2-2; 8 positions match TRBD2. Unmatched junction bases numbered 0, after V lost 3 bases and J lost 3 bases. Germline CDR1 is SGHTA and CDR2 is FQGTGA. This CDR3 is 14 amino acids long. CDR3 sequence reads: CASSFGRDTGELFF. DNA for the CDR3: TGTGCCAGCAGCTTCGGGAGGGACACCGGGGAGCTGTTTTTT.

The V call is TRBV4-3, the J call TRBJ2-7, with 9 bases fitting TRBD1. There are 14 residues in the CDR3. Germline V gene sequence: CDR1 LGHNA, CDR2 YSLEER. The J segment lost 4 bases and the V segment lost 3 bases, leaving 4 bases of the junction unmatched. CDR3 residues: CASSQDRGGYEQYF. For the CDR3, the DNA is TGCGCCAGCAGCCAGGACAGGGGTGGTTACGAGCAGTACTTC.

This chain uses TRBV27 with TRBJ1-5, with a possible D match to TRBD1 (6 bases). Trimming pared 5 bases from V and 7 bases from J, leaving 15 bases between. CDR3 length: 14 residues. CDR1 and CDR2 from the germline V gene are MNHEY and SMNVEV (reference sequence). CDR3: CASSPTGTNQPQHF. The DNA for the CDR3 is TGTGCCAGCAGTCCTACAGGGACCAACCAGCCCCAGCATTTT.

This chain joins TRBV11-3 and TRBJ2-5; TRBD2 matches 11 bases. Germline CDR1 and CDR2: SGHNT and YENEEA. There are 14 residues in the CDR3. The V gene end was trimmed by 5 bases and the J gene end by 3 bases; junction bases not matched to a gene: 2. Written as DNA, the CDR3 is TGTGCCAGCAGCCCGGGACTAGCGGAAGAGACCCAGTACTTC. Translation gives CASSPGLAEETQYF.

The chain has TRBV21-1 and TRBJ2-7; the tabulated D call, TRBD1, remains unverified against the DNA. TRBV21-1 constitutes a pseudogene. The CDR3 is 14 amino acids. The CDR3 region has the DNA TGTGCCAGCAGCTACCGGGACAGGGACTACGAGCAGTACTTC. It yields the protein CASSYRDRDYEQYF.

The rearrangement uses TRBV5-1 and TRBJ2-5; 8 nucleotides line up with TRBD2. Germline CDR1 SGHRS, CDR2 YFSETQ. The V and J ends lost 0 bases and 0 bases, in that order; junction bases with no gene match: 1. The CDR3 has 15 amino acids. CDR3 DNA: TGCGCCAGCAGCTTGGCGGGAGGGTACCAAGAGACCCAGTACTTC. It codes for CASSLAGGYQETQYF.

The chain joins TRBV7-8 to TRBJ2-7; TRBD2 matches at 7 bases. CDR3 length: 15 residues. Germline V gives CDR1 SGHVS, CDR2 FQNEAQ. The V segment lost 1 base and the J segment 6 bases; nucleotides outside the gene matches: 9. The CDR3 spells CASSLGAAWGGEQYF. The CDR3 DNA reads TGTGCCAGCAGCTTAGGTGCCGCTTGGGGGGGCGAGCAGTACTTC.

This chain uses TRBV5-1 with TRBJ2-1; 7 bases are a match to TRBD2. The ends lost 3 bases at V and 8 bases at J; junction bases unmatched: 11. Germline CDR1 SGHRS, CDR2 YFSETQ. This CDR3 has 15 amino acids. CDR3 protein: CASSWLASGPDEQFF. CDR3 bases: TGCGCCAGCAGCTGGCTGGCTAGCGGTCCGGATGAGCAGTTCTTC. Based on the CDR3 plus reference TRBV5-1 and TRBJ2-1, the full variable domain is KAGVTQTPRYLIKTRGQQVTLSCSPISGHRSVSWYQQTPGQGLQFLFEYFSETQRNKGNFPGRFSGRQFSNSRSEMNVSTLELGDSALYLCASSWLASGPDEQFFGPGTRLTVL.

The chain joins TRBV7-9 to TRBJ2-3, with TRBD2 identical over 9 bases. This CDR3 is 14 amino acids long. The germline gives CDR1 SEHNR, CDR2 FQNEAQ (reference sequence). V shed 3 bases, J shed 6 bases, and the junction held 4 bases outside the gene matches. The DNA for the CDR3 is TGTGCCAGCAGCTTCGGGACTAGCATGGATACGCAGTATTTT. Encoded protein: CASSFGTSMDTQYF.

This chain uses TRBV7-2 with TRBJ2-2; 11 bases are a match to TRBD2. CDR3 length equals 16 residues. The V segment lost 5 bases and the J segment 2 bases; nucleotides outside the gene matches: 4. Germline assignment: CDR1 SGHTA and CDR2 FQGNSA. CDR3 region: CASSLTSGRNTGELFF. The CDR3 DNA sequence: TGTGCCAGCAGCCTTACTAGCGGGAGAAACACCGGGGAGCTGTTTTTT. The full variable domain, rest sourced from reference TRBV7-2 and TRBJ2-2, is GAGVSQSPSNKVTEKGKDVELRCDPISGHTALYWYRQSLGQGLEFLIYFQGNSAPDKSGLPSDRFSAERTGGSVSTLTIQRTQQEDSAVYLCASSLTSGRNTGELFFGEGSRLTVL.

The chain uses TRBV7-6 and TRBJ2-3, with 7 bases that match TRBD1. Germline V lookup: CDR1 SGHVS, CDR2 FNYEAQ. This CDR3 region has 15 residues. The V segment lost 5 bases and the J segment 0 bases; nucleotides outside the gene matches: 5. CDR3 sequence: CASSLTGLSTDTQYF. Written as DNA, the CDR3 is TGTGCCAGCAGCCTGACAGGGTTGAGCACAGATACGCAGTATTTT. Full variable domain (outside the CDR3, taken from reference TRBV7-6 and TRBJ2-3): GAGVSQSPRYKVTKRGQDVALRCDPISGHVSLYWYRQALGQGPEFLTYFNYEAQQDKSGLPNDRFSAERPEGSISTLTIQRTEQRDSAMYRCASSLTGLSTDTQYFGPGTRLTVL.

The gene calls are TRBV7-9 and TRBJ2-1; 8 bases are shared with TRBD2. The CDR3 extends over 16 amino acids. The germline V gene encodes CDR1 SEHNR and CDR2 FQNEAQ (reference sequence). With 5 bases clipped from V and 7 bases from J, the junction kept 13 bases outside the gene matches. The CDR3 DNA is TGTGCCAGCAGCGGCGGGAGGTGGTTAGGATGGAATGAGCAGTTCTTC. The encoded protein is CASSGGRWLGWNEQFF.

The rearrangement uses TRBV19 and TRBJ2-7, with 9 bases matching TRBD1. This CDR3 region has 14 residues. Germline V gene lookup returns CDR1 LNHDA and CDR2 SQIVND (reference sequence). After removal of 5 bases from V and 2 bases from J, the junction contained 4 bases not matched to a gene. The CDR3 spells CASSPDRGAYEQYF. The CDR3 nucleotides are TGTGCCAGTAGTCCGGACAGGGGAGCCTACGAGCAGTACTTC.

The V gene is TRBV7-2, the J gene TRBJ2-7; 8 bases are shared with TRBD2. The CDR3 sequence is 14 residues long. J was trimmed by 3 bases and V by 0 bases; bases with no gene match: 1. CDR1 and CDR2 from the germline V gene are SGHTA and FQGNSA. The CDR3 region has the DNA TGTGCCAGCAGCTTAGCCCTAGCGGGCTACGAGCAGTACTTC. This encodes CASSLALAGYEQYF.

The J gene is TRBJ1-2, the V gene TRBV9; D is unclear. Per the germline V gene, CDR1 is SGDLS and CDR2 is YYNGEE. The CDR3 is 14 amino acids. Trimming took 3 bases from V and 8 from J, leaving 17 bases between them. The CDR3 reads CASSDAPTAVGYTF. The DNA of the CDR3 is TGTGCCAGCAGCGATGCCCCAACAGCAGTCGGCTACACCTTC.

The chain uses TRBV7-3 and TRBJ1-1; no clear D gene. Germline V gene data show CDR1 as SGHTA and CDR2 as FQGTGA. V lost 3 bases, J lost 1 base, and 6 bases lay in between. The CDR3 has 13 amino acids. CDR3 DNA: TGTGCCAGCAGCTTCCAGGAGAACACTGAAGCTTTCTTT. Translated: CASSFQENTEAFF.

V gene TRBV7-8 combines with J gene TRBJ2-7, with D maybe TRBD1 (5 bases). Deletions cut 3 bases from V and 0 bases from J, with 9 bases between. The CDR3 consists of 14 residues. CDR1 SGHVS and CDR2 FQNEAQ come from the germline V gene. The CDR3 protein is CASSFRVSSYEQYF. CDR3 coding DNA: TGTGCCAGCAGCTTCAGGGTAAGCTCCTACGAGCAGTACTTC.

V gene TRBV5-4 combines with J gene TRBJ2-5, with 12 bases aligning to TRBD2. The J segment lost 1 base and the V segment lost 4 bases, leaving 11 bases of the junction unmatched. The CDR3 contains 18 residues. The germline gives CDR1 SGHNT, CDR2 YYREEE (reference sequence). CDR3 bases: TGTGCCAGCAGCCGGCGGGCTAGCGGGAGGGGGTCCCAAGAGACCCAGTACTTC. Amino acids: CASSRRASGRGSQETQYF.

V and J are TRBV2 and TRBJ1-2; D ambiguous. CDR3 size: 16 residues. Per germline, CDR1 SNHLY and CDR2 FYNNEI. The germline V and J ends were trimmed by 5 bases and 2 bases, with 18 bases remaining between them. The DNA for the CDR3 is TGTGCCAGCAGTCCCCCGAGGGCAGGCTTCAACTATGGCTACACCTTC. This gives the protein CASSPPRAGFNYGYTF.

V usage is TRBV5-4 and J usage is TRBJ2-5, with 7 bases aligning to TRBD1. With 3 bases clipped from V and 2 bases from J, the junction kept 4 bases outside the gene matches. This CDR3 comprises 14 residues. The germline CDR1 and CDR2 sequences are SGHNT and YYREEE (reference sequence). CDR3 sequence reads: CASSYRTGQETQYF. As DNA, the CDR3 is TGTGCCAGCAGCTACCGGACAGGACAAGAGACCCAGTACTTC.

Here the CDR3 DNA reads TGTGCCAGCAGCGTACAGGGGGCCCTCTATGGCTACACCTTC. This translates into CASSVQGALYGYTF. This chain connects TRBV27 to TRBJ1-2, with 9 nucleotides matching TRBD1. CDR1 is MNHEY, CDR2 SMNVEV, per germline (reference sequence). The CDR3 is 14 amino acids. J lost 4 bases, V lost 6 bases, and 6 bases had no gene match.

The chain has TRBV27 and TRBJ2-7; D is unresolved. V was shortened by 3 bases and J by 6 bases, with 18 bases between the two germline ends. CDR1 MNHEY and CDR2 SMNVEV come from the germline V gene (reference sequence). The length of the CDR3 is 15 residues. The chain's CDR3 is CASSFSGQPPSEQYF. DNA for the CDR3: TGTGCCAGCAGTTTTTCAGGTCAGCCCCCATCCGAGCAGTACTTC.

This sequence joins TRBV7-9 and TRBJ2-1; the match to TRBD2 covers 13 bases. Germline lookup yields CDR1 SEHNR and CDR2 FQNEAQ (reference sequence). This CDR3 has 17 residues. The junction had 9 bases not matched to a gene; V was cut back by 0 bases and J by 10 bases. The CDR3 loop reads CASSLAHGTSGTWEQFF. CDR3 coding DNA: TGTGCCAGCAGCTTAGCGCACGGGACTAGCGGGACCTGGGAGCAGTTCTTC.

The CDR3 DNA sequence: TGTGCCAGCAGTTTATCACAGGGGGCTTTAACTGAAGCTTTCTTT. Translated: CASSLSQGALTEAFF. V is TRBV27 and J is TRBJ1-1, with 9 bases aligning to TRBD1. J was trimmed by 5 bases and V by 0 bases; bases with no gene match: 4. Germline CDR1 reads MNHEY; CDR2 reads SMNVEV (reference sequence). This CDR3 has 15 residues.

This chain's CDR3 is CASSIQGTGELFF. The CDR3 nucleotides are TGTGCCAGCAGTATACAGGGCACCGGGGAGCTGTTTTTT. V gene TRBV28 combines with J gene TRBJ2-2, with D possibly being TRBD1 (6 bases). From germline, CDR1 is MDHEN and CDR2 SYDVKM. This CDR3 comprises 13 residues. V was clipped by 5 bases and J by 4 bases, with 8 bases between them.

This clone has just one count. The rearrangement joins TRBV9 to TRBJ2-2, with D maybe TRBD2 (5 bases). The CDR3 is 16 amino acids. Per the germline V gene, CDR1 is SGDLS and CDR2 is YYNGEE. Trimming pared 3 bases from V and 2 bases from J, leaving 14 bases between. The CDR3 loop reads CASSAALGDNTGELFF. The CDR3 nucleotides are TGTGCCAGCAGCGCCGCCCTCGGGGATAACACCGGGGAGCTGTTTTTT.

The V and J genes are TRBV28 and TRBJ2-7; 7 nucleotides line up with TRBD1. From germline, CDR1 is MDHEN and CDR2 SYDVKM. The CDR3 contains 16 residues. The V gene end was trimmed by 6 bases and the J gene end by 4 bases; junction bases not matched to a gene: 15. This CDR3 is CASSYDYPGQEYEQYF. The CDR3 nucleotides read TGTGCCAGCAGCTACGATTACCCAGGACAGGAATACGAGCAGTACTTC.

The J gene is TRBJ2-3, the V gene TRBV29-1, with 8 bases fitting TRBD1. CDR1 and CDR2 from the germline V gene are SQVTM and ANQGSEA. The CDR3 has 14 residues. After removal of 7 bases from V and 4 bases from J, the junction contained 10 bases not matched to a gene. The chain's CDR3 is CSADRTGRADTQYF. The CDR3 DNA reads TGCAGCGCTGATCGGACAGGGCGGGCAGATACGCAGTATTTT.

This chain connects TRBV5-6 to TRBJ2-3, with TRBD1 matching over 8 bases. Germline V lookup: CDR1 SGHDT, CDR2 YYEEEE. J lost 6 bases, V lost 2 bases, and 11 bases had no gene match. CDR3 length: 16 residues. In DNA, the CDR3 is TGTGCCAGCAGCTTCTCTAGGCAGGGGGCGTTGGATACGCAGTATTTT. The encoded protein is CASSFSRQGALDTQYF.

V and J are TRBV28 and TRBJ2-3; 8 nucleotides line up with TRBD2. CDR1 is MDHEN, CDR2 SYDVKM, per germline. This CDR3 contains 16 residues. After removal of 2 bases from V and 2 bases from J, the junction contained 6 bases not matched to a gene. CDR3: CASSLRVAGYTDTQYF. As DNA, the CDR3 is TGTGCCAGCAGTTTAAGGGTAGCGGGGTACACAGATACGCAGTATTTT.

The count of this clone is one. The CDR3 loop reads CASSVEANRAYEQYF. CDR3 nucleotides: TGTGCCAGCAGCGTAGAAGCGAATAGAGCCTACGAGCAGTACTTC. The J gene is TRBJ2-7, the V gene TRBV9; D is unresolved. Trimming took off 0 bases at V and 2 bases at J, with 12 bases between the two ends. This CDR3 spans 15 amino acids. Looked up from germline, CDR1 is SGDLS and CDR2 is YYNGEE.